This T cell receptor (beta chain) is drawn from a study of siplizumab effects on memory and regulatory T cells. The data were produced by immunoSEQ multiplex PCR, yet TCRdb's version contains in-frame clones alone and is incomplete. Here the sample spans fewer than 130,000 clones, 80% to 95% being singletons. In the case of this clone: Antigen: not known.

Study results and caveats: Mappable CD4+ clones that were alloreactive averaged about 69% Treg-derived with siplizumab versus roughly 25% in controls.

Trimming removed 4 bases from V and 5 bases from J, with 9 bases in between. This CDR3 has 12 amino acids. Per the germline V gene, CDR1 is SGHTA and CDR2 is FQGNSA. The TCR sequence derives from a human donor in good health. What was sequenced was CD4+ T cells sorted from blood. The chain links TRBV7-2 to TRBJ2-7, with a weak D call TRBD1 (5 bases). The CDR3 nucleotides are TGTGCCAGCAGCTCAACAGGCGACGAGCAGTACTTC. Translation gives CASSSTGDEQYF.